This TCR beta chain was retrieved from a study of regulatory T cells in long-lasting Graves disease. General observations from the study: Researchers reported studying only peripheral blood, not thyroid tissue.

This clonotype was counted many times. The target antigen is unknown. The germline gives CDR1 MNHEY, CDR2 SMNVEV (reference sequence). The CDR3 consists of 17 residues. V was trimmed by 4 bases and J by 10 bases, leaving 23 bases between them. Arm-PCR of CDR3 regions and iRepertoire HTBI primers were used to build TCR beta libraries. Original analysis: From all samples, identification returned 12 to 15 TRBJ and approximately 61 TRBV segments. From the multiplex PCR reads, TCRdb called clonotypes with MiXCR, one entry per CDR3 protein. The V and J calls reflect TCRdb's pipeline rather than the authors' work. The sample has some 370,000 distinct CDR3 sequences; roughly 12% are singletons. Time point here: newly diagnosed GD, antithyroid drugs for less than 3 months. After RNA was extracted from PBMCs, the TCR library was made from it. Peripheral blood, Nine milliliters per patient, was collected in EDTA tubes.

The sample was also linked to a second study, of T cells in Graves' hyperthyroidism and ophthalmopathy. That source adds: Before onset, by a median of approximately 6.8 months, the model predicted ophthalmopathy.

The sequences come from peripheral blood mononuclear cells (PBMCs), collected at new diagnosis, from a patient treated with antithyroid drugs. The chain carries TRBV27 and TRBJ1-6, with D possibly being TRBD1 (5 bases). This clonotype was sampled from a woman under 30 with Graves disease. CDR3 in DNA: TGTGCCAGCAGTTCGATTACTCAGGGTCCCCTTTTGTCACCCCTCCACTTT. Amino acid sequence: CASSSITQGPLLSPLHF.